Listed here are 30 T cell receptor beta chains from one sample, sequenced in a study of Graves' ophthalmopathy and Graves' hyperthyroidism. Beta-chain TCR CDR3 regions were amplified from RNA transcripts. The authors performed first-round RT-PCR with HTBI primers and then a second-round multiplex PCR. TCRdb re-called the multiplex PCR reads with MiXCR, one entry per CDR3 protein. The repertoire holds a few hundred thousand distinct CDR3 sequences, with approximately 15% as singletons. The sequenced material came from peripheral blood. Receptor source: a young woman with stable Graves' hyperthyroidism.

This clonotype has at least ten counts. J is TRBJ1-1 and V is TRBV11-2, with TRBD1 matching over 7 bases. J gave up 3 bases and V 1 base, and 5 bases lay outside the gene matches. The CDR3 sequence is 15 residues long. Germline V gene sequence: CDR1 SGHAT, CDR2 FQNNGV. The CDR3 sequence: CASSLGGTADTEAFF. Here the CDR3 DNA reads TGTGCCAGCAGCTTAGGTGGGACAGCCGACACTGAAGCTTTCTTT.

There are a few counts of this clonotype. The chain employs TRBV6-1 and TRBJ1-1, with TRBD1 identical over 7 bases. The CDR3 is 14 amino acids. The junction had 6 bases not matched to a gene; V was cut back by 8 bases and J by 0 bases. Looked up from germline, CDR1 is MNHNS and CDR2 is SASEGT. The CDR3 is CASPTGQMNTEAFF. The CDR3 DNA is TGTGCCAGCCCCACGGGACAGATGAACACTGAAGCTTTCTTT.

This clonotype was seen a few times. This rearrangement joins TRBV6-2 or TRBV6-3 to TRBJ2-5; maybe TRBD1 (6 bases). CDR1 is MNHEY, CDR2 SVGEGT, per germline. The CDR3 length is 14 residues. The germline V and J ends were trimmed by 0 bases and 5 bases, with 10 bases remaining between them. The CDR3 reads CASSYSWQGETQYF. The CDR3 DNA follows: TGTGCCAGCAGTTACTCGTGGCAGGGGGAGACCCAGTACTTC.

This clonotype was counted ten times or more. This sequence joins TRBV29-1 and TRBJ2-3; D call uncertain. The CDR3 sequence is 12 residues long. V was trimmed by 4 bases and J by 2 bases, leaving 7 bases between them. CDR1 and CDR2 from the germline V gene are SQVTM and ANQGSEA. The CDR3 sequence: CSVAPITDTQYF. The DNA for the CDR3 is TGCAGCGTTGCTCCTATCACAGATACGCAGTATTTT.

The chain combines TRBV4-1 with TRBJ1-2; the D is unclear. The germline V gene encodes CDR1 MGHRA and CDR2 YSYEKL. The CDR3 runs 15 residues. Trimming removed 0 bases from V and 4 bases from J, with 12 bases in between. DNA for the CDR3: TGCGCCAGCAGCCAAGAGAGCCAGCCTTTCTATGGCTACACCTTC. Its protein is CASSQESQPFYGYTF.

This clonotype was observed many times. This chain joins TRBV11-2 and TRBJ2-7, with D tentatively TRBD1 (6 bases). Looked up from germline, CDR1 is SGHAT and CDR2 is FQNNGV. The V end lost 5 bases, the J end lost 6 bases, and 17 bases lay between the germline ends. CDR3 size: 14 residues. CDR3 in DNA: TGTGCCAGCAGCAGACAGGACGCCTCTTTCGAGCAGTACTTC. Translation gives CASSRQDASFEQYF.

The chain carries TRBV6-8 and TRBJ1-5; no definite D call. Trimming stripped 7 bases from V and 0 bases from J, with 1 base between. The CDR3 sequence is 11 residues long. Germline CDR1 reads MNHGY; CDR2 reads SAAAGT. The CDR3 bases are TGTGCCAGCACTAGCAATCAGCCCCAGCATTTT. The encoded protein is CASTSNQPQHF.

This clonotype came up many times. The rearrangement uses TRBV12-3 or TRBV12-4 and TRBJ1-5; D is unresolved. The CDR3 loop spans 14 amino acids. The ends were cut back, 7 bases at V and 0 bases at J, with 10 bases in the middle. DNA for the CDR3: TGTGCCAGCACCTACGACAATAGCAATCAGCCCCAGCATTTT. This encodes CASTYDNSNQPQHF.

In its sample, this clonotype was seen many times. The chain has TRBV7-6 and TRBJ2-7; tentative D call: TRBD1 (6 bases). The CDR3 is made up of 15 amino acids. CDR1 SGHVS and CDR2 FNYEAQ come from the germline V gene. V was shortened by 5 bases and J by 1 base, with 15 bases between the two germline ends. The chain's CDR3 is CASSASPRGSYEQYF. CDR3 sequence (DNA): TGTGCCAGCAGCGCCTCTCCCAGGGGTTCCTACGAGCAGTACTTC. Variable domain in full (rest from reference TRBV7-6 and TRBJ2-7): GAGVSQSPRYKVTKRGQDVALRCDPISGHVSLYWYRQALGQGPEFLTYFNYEAQQDKSGLPNDRFSAERPEGSISTLTIQRTEQRDSAMYRCASSASPRGSYEQYFGPGTRLTVT.

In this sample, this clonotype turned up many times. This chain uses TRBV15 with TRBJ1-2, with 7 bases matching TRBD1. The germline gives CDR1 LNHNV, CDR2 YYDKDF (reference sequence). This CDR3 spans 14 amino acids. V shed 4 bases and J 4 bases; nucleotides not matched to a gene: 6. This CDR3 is CATSTGGNLYGYTF. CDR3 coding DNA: TGTGCCACCAGCACAGGGGGTAACCTCTATGGCTACACCTTC.

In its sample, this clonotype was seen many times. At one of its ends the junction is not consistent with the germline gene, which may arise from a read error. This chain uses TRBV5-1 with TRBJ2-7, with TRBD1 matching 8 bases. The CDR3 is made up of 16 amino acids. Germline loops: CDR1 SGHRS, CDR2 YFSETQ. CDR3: CASSSRPDRASYEQYF. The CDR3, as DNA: TGCGCCAGCAGCTCGAGGCCGGACAGGGCCTCCTATGAGCAGTACTTC.

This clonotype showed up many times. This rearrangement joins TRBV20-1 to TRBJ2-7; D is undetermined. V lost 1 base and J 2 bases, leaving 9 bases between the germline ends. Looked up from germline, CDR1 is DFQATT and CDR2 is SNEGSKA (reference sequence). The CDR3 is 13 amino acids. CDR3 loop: CSARGYSAYEQYF. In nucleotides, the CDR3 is TGCAGTGCTAGAGGTTACAGTGCCTACGAGCAGTACTTC.

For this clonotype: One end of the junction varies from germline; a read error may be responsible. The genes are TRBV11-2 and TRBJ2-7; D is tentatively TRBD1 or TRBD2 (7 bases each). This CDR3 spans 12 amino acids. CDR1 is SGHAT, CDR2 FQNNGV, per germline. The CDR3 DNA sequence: TGTGCCAGCAGCCCGACAGCGGGACAGCCTTTCTTC. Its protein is CASSPTAGQPFF.

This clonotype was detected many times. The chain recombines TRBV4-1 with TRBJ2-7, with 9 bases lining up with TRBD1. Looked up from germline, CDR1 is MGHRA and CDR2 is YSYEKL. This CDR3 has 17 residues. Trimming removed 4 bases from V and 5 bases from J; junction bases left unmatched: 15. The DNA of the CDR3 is TGCGCCAGCAGCCTCAGCCTCCCCGGGACAGGGTTCGACGAGCAGTACTTC. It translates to CASSLSLPGTGFDEQYF.

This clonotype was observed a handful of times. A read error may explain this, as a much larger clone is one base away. The CDR3 DNA follows: TGTGCCAGCAGTTACCCCGAGAACAGGGGGTTTGCCAATCAGCCCCAGCATTTT. This translates into CASSYPENRGFANQPQHF. The chain recombines TRBV6-2 or TRBV6-3 with TRBJ1-5, with 8 nucleotides matching TRBD1. CDR1 is MNHEY and CDR2 is SVGEGT in the germline V gene. This CDR3 has 18 amino acids. Unmatched junction bases numbered 12, after V lost 2 bases and J lost 3 bases.

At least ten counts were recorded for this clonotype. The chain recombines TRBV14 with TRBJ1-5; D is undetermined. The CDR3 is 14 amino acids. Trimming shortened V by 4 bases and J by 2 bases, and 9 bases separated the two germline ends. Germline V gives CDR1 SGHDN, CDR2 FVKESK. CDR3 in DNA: TGTGCCAGCAGCCTCCCAGGTCGCAATCAGCCCCAGCATTTT. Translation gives CASSLPGRNQPQHF.

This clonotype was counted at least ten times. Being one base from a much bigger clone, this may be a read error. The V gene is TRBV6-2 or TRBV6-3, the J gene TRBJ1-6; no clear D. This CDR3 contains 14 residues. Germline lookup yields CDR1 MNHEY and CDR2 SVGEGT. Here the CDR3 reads CASSYLTENSHLHF. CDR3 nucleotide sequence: TGTGCCAGCAGTTATTTAACGGAAAATTCACACCTCCACTTT.

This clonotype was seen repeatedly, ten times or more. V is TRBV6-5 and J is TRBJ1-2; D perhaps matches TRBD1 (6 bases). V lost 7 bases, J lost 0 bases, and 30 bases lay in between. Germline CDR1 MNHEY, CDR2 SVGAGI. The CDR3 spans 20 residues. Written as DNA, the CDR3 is TGTGCCAGCATCCACAGCGTAACCGGGACACCCTTAGGGGCTAACTATGGCTACACCTTC. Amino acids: CASIHSVTGTPLGANYGYTF.

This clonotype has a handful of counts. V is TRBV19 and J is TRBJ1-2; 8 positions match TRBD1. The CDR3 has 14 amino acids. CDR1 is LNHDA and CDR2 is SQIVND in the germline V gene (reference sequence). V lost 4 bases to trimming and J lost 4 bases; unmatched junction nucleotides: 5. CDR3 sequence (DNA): TGTGCCAGTAGTACGGGACAGGACCTCTATGGCTACACCTTC. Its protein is CASSTGQDLYGYTF.

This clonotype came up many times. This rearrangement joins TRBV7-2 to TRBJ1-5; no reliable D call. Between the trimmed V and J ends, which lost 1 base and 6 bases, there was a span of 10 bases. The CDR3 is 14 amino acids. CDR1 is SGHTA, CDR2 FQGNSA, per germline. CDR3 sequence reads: CASSLDRGAQPQHF. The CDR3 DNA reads TGTGCCAGCAGCTTAGACCGGGGAGCTCAGCCCCAGCATTTT. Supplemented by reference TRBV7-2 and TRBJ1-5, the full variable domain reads GAGVSQSPSNKVTEKGKDVELRCDPISGHTALYWYRQSLGQGLEFLIYFQGNSAPDKSGLPSDRFSAERTGGSVSTLTIQRTQQEDSAVYLCASSLDRGAQPQHFGDGTRLSIL.

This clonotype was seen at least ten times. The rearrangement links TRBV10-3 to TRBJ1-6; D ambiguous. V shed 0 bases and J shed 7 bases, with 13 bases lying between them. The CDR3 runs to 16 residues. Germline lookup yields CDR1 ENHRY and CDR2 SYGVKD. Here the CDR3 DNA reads TGTGCCATCAGTGAGTCGATTATACTTCCGAATTCACCCCTCCACTTT. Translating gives CAISESIILPNSPLHF.

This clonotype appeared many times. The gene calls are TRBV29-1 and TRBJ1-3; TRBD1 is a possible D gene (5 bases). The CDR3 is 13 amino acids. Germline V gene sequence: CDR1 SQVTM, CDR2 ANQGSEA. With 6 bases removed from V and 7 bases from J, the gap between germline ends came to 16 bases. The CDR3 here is CSVLGGNRNTIYF. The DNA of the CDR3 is TGCAGCGTCCTCGGGGGGAATCGTAACACCATATATTTT.

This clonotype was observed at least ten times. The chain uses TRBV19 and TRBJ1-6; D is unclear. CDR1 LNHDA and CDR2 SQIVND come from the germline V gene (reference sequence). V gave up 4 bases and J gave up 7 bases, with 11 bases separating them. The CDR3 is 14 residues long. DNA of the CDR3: TGTGCCAGTAGTAGCAAGACACGGAATTCACCCCTCCACTTT. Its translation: CASSSKTRNSPLHF.

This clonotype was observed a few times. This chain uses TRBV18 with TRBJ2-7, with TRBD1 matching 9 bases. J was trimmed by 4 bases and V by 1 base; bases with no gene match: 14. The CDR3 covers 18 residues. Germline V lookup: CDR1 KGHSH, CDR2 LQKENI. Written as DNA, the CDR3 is TGTGCCAGCTCACCACGTTATCCCAGACAGGGGGGATCGTACGAGCAGTACTTC. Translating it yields CASSPRYPRQGGSYEQYF.

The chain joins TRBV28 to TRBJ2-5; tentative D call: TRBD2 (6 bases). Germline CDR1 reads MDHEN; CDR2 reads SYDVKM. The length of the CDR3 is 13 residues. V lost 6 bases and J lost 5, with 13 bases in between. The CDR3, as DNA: TGTGCCAGCAGCCCGACTAGTCACGAGACCCAGTACTTC. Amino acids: CASSPTSHETQYF.

The CDR3 region is CASSRGEPTPYGYTF. The CDR3, as DNA: TGTGCCAGCAGCCGTGGGGAGCCTACACCTTATGGCTACACCTTC. This chain connects TRBV11-1 to TRBJ1-2; D unresolved. The V gene lost 5 bases and the J gene lost 5 bases, with 18 bases spanning the gap. The CDR3 totals 15 residues. Germline V gene lookup returns CDR1 SGHAT and CDR2 FQDESV (reference sequence).

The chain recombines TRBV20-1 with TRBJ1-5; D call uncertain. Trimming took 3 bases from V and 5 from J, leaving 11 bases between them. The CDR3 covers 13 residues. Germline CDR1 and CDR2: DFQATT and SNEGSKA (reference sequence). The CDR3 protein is CSARPRPDQPQHF. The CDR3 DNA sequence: TGCAGTGCTAGGCCGAGGCCGGATCAGCCCCAGCATTTT.

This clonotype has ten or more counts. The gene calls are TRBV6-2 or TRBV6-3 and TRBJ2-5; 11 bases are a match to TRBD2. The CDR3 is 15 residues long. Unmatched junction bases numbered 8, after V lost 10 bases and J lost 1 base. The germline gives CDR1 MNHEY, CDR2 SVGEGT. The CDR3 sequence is CATRLAGGFQETQYF. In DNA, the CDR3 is TGTGCCACCCGTTTAGCGGGGGGGTTCCAAGAGACCCAGTACTTC.

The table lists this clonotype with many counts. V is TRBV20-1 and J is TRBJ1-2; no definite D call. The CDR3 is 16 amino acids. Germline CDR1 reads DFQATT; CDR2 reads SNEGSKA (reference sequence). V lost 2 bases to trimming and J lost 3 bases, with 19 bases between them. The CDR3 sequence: CSARPSLRGEDYGYTF. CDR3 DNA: TGCAGTGCTAGACCTTCCCTTCGGGGAGAGGACTATGGCTACACCTTC.

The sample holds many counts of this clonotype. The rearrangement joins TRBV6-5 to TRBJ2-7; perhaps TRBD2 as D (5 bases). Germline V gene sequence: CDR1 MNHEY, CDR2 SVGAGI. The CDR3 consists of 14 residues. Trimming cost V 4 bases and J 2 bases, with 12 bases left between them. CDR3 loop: CASSSAAGTYEQYF. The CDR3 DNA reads TGTGCCAGCAGTTCCGCCGCGGGCACCTACGAGCAGTACTTC.